This is a list of T cell receptor beta chains from one sample in a study of cytomegalovirus exposure and HLA in healthy donors. Produced via immunoSEQ multiplex PCR; TCRdb's table is partial and in-frame only. The sample has about 120,000 clones, 60% to 85% seen once. Sequencing was carried out using PBMCs. Every receptor here comes from a woman younger than 45 in good health and CMV-seropositive. The CDR3 runs from the conserved cysteine through the conserved F or W. The order of the fields is D gene, J gene, clone size, V gene, CDR3 DNA, CDR3 protein. D genes are given only for firm matches. Clone size is not always given. Where it is, it says once, few, many or a class for expanded clones.

>NA|TRBJ2-1|NA|TRBV11-2
TGTGCCAGCAGCCCCCAGGGATTGGGGCAGTTCTTC
CASSPQGLGQFF
>TRBD1|TRBJ1-2|NA|TRBV29-1
TGCAGCGTTGAAACCGGGACAGGGGGAACGGGTTGGTTTGGCTACACCTTC
CSVETGTGGTGWFGYTF
>NA|TRBJ1-1|once|TRBV2
TGTGCCAGCACCAGTACCTGGAACACTGAAGCTTTCTTT
CASTSTWNTEAFF
>TRBD2|TRBJ2-7|NA|TRBV19
TGTGCCAGTAGTACCCTCGGCAGCCACTTAGGGTTCTGCGGGGGACGCTACGAGCAGTACTTC
CASSTLGSHLGFCGGRYEQYF
>NA|TRBJ1-5|NA|TRBV6-1
TGTGCCAGCAGTGAAGATTTATCCCAGCATTTT
CASSEDLSQHF
>TRBD1|TRBJ1-1|NA|TRBV29-1
TGCAGCGTTGAAGGACAGGGCGCGGGGACTGAAGCTTTCTTT
CSVEGQGAGTEAFF
>NA|TRBJ1-1|NA|TRBV11-2
TGTGCCAGCAGCTTCGGGGTTCGCACTGAAGCTTTCTTT
CASSFGVRTEAFF
>NA|TRBJ2-3|NA|TRBV6-1
TGTGCCAGCAGTGAAGCGGGCACGCAGTATTTT
CASSEAGTQYF
>NA|TRBJ2-3|NA|TRBV6-5
TGTGCCTGTGCCGGGGGTCATGGGGGCACAGATACGCAGTATTTT
CACAGGHGGTDTQYF
>NA|TRBJ2-1|NA|TRBV4-1
TGCGCCAGCAGCCAAGACCCCAGGGTGGCTGAGCAGTTCTTC
CASSQDPRVAEQFF
>TRBD2|TRBJ2-3|NA|TRBV5-1
TGCGCCACTGCGACTAGCGGGGCTGACACAGATACGCAGTATTTT
CATATSGADTDTQYF
>TRBD1|TRBJ1-4|NA|TRBV6-5
TGTGCCAGCAGTACCCGGACAGGGTCAAAACTGTTTTTT
CASSTRTGSKLFF
>NA|TRBJ2-1|NA|TRBV2
TGTGCCAGCAGTGAATACGGGCGGGGCTCCTACAATGAGCAGTTCTTC
CASSEYGRGSYNEQFF
>NA|TRBJ2-5|few|TRBV15
TGTGCCACCAGCAGAGGGGGGGGCAGGGCCTTCCAAGAGACCCAGTACTTC
CATSRGGGRAFQETQYF
>NA|TRBJ2-1|NA|TRBV19
TGTGCCAGTAGTATATCGCCCAGACAGGAGCAGTTCTTC
CASSISPRQEQFF
>NA|TRBJ2-2|NA|TRBV7-9
TGTGCCAGCAGCCCGAGTGGGGCCCCCGGGGAGCTGTTTTTT
CASSPSGAPGELFF
>NA|TRBJ1-1|NA|TRBV7-2
TGTGCCAGCAGCTTAGGGGGAAGGGGTAACACTGAAGCTTTCTTT
CASSLGGRGNTEAFF
>TRBD1|TRBJ1-5|NA|TRBV6-6
TGTGCCAGCAGTTACTCGACAGGGCGGCCCCAGCATTTT
CASSYSTGRPQHF
>NA|TRBJ2-3|NA|TRBV5-1
TGCGCCAGCAGCCGTAGGGGGGGGGACACAGATACGCAGTATTTT
CASSRRGGDTDTQYF
>TRBD2|TRBJ2-1|NA|TRBV7-6
TGTGCCAGCAGCTCCCCAATAAGCGGGGGCTTTCACAATGAGCAGTTCTTC
CASSSPISGGFHNEQFF
>TRBD1|TRBJ1-4|NA|TRBV29-1
TGCAGCGTCGGGGACAGGGTAGAAAAACTGTTTTTT
CSVGDRVEKLFF
>NA|TRBJ2-5|NA|TRBV9
TGTGCCAGCAGCGTGACATCCAGGGAGACCCAGTACTTC
CASSVTSRETQYF
>NA|TRBJ2-5|NA|TRBV28
TGTGCCAGCAGTTTAGCTGGGGGCGTAGAGACCCAGTACTTC
CASSLAGGVETQYF
>TRBD1|TRBJ1-1|NA|TRBV6-5
TGTGCCAGCAGTTACCGGACAGGGCTGGAGAACACTGAAGCTTTCTTT
CASSYRTGLENTEAFF
>NA|TRBJ2-7|NA|TRBV7-2
TGTGCCAGCAGCTTAATATACGAGCAGTACTTC
CASSLIYEQYF
>NA|TRBJ2-7|NA|TRBV2
TGTGCCAGCAAAGGGGATGACTACGAGCAGTACTTC
CASKGDDYEQYF
>TRBD1|TRBJ2-5|NA|TRBV28
TGTGCCAGCAGCTGGGGTACAGGGGGCCGAGGAGAGACCCAGTACTTC
CASSWGTGGRGETQYF
>NA|TRBJ2-5|NA|TRBV7-3
TGTGCCAGCAGCTTAGGGACTGATCGGGAGACCCAGTACTTC
CASSLGTDRETQYF
>NA|TRBJ1-6|NA|TRBV6-5
TGTGCCAGCAGTTACTTGGGACATCGACTTTCACCCCTCCACTTT
CASSYLGHRLSPLHF
>NA|TRBJ2-1|NA|TRBV7-9
TGTGCCAGCAGCCCGCGAGATATCTCCTACAATGAGCAGTTCTTC
CASSPRDISYNEQFF
>TRBD2|TRBJ2-3|NA|TRBV28
TGTGCCAGCAGTTCTCTAGCGGGGGCAGATACGCAGTATTTT
CASSSLAGADTQYF
>NA|TRBJ2-2|NA|TRBV7-3
TGTGCCAGCAGCTTCACTAGTTACACCGGGGAGCTGTTTTTT
CASSFTSYTGELFF
>NA|TRBJ1-6|NA|TRBV20-1
TGCAGTGCTGGGCAGGGGCGCTTT
CSAGQGRF
>NA|TRBJ2-7|few|TRBV7-9
TGTGCCAGCAGCCCAGCACTCCCAGGGGCCTACGAGCAGTACTTC
CASSPALPGAYEQYF
>NA|TRBJ1-4|NA|TRBV28
TGTGCCAGCAGTTCCGGCGTGGGGGCTGGTGAAAAACTGTTTTTT
CASSSGVGAGEKLFF
>TRBD2|TRBJ2-1|NA|TRBV10-3
TGTGCCATCAGTGCAACTAGCGGGGGGATGGATGAGCAGTTCTTC
CAISATSGGMDEQFF
>NA|TRBJ1-1|NA|TRBV5-4
TGTGCCAGCAGCTTGCAGGGGCCCCGCGCGGCTTTCTTT
CASSLQGPRAAFF
>NA|TRBJ2-7|few|TRBV6-1
TGTGCCAGCAAGCGCACCACCATCGAGCAGTACTTC
CASKRTTIEQYF
>NA|TRBJ2-2|NA|TRBV15
TGTGCCACCAGCCTAGAAGCGAACACCGGGGAGCTGTTTTTT
CATSLEANTGELFF
>TRBD2|TRBJ2-7|NA|TRBV5-4
TGTGCCAGCAGCTCGGCAAAGTCAAGCGGGGGGGCTTACGAGCAGTACTTC
CASSSAKSSGGAYEQYF
>TRBD1|TRBJ1-6|NA|TRBV7-2
TGTGCCAGCAGCCTCAGGACAGGTATTAATTCACCCCTCCACTTT
CASSLRTGINSPLHF
>NA|TRBJ2-3|NA|TRBV29-1
TGCAGCGTTGAGCAGGGGCCAGATACGCAGTATTTT
CSVEQGPDTQYF
>NA|TRBJ1-1|NA|TRBV7-9
TGTGCCAGCAGCTTAACGGGGATTCGGACTGAAGCTTTCTTT
CASSLTGIRTEAFF
>NA|TRBJ1-6|NA|TRBV28
TGTGCCACCACCCAGGGGTATAATTCACCCCTCCACTTT
CATTQGYNSPLHF
>NA|TRBJ2-5|NA|TRBV15
TGTGCCACCAGCATCTCCCCGGAGACCCAGTACTTC
CATSISPETQYF